Described below is a single TCR delta chain sequence and its context. There are a few counts of this clone. The antigen it binds to is not known. The likely explanation is a read error, given a far larger clone one base away. Distinct nucleotide sequences in the sample also encode this CDR3. The sample comes from a study of DNA immune sequencing with unique molecular identifiers (dated by TCRdb to 2020 to 2022). Turning to the overall study: Immunomagnetic cell separation was used to enrich gammadelta T cells from buffy coats, and the genomic DNA of the enriched gammadelta T cells was sequenced. Fluorescence-activated cell sorting was used to enrich gammadelta T cells from PBMC of over eight healthy individuals. The method was validated on synthetic reference molecules and on blood samples from healthy individuals. Donors were healthy individuals, with under eleven donors profiled from sorted peripheral blood gammadelta T cells. An ultrasensitive DNA-based TRD repertoire sequencing method using PCR-introduced unique molecular identifiers was developed and validated in the study. To compare enriched with non-enriched material, roughly 100 ng of enriched gammadelta T-cell DNA and approximately 1 ug of non-enriched PBMC DNA were sequenced. Paper-wide results and their limitations: Novel TRD sequences not targeted by the primers cannot be detected with the primer-based approach. TRD repertoire diversity varied between healthy donors, with several donors highly oligoclonal where top 5 clonotypes exceeded half of productive molecules. TRDV2 paired with TRDJ1 was the most common TRD rearrangement among clonotypes in healthy donors.

Spanning cysteine to phenylalanine, the CDR3 consists of 16 amino acids. Kept here is only the CDR3 DNA, which spans 48 bases and is read in frame from base 1. Reading the germline V gene gives CDR1 GEAIGNYY and CDR2 EKD. Library preparation employed multiplex PCR. A 32-plex assay with primers for all 8 TRDV and 4 TRDJ genes covering the CDR3 was used to amplify genomic DNA. A 12-nucleotide UMI was attached over roughly 3 barcoding PCR cycles, and a second PCR was then run with Illumina adapter primers. Libraries were purified with AMPure XP beads and quality-checked on a Fragment Analyzer with the HS NGS Fragment kit. Sequencing used an Illumina MiniSeq mid-output kit with about 21% PhiX and 150 cycles of paired-end reads. The published analysis was carried out like this. MIGEC version 1.2.9 was used to process the reads, grouping the reads by UMI and building error-corrected consensus sequences. For post-processing, modified scripts from VDJtools version 1.2.1 were used together with the tcR R package. With CATT, TCRdb called clones again from the public reads; duplicate DNA rows were later joined. The V and J calls and clone size are TCRdb's, not the authors'. Present in this sample are roughly 2,200 delta-chain clones, roughly an eighth of which were seen just once. The biggest ten clones account for over 50% of the sample.

Sequencing input: gamma-delta T cells enriched from blood buffy coat, or unenriched PBMCs (not recorded which). This TCR was sampled from a human donor in good health. Here the chain combines TRDV2 and TRDJ1; 13 bases in between match TRDD3. The CDR3 amino acid sequence is: CAGYLTGGYEADKLIF. The DNA sequence follows: TGTGCAGGGTACCTGACTGGGGGATACGAGGCCGATAAACTCATCTTT.